The text below deals with one TCR beta chain. Antigen: not known. Use of 60 Vbeta and 13 Jbeta primers characterized the PCR. Here immunoSEQ multiplex PCR was the method, and the copy in TCRdb shows in-frame clones only, minus some. This table holds about 180,000 clones, over 75% found once. This sample stems from a study of cytomegalovirus exposure and HLA in healthy donors. Notes on the study in general: A later look showed TCR association rates differing by HLA locus, highest for DRB1 and lowest for HLA-C. Analysis was carried out at a later point, and it linked a missense DCLRE1C variant to TCR beta V- and J-gene trimming.

CDR3 length: 12 residues. The germline gives CDR1 MDHEN, CDR2 SYDVKM. The ends were cut back, 7 bases at V and 2 bases at J, with 9 bases in the middle. Sequenced sample: PBMCs. The clonotype comes from a man aged 35-49 years in good health and CMV-seropositive. The chain employs TRBV28 and TRBJ2-7; a possible D gene is TRBD2 (5 bases). The CDR3: CASNSGAYEQYF. The CDR3 bases are TGTGCCAGCAACTCCGGGGCCTACGAGCAGTACTTC. The whole variable domain, remainder taken from reference TRBV28 and TRBJ2-7, is DVKVTQSSRYLVKRTGEKVFLECVQDMDHENMFWYRQDPGLGLRLIYFSYDVKMKEKGDIPEGYSVSREKKERFSLILESASTNQTSMYLCASNSGAYEQYFGPGTRLTVT.